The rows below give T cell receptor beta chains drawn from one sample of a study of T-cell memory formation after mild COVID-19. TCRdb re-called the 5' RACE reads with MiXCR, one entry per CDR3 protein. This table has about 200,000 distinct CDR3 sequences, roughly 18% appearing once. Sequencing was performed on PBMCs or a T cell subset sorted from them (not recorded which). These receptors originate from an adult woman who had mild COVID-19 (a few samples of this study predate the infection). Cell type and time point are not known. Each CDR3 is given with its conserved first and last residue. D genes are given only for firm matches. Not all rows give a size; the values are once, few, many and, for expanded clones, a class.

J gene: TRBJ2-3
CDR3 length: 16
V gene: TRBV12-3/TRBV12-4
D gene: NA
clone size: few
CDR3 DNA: TGTGCCAGCAGTGGCGGGGGCCCCCTTTGGACAGATACGCAGTATTTT
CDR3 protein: CASSGGGPLWTDTQYF

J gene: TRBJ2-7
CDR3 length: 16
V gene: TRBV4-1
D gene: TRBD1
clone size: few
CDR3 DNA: TGCGCCAGCAGCCAAGATAGACAGGGGCTAACCTACGAGCAGTACTTC
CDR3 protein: CASSQDRQGLTYEQYF

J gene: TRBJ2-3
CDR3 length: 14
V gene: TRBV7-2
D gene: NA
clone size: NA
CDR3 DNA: TGTGCCAGCAGCCCCCAGGCAGGAACAGATACGCAGTATTTT
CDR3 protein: CASSPQAGTDTQYF

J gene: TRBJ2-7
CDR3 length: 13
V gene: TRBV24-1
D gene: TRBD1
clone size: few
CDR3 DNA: TGTGCCACCGCCGGGGACAGCGGCCTTGAGCAGTACTTC
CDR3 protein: CATAGDSGLEQYF

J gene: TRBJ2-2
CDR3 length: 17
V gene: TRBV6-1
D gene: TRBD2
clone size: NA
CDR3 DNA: TGTGCCAGCTTTCCCATAGCGGGAGGGCCTGTCACCGGGGAGCTGTTTTTT
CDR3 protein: CASFPIAGGPVTGELFF

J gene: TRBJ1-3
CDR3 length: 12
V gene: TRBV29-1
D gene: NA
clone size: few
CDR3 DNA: TGCAGCGTTCGTACCTCTGGAAACACCATATATTTT
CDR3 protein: CSVRTSGNTIYF

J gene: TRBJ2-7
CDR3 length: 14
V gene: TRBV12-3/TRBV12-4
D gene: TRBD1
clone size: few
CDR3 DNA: TGTGCCAGCAGCTACCGAGGGACAGGCTACGAGCAGTACTTC
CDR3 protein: CASSYRGTGYEQYF

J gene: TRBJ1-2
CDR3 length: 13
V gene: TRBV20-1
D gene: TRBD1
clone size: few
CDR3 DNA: TGCAGTGCTAGGGGGACAGGGGGAGTTGGCTACACCTTC
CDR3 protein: CSARGTGGVGYTF

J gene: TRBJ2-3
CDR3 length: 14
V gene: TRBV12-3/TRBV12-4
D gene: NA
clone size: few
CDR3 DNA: TGTGCCAGCAGTTTTGGAGGGACCCCAGATACGCAGTATTTT
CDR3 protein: CASSFGGTPDTQYF

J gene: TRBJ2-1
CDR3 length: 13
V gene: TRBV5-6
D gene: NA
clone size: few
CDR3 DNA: TGTGCCAGCAGCCGGGGACGGAACAATGAGCAGTTCTTC
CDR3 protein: CASSRGRNNEQFF

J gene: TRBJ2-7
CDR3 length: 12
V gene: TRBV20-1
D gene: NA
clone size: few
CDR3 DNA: TGCAGTGCGGCTCGGACATCCTACGAGCAGTACTTC
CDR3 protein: CSAARTSYEQYF